The 18 T cell receptor beta chains below were found in one sample sequenced in a study of human T cells and chemical hapten exposure. Time point specified: patch test 2, 6 weeks after DPC sensitization. Documented treatment: therapeutic diphenylcyclopropenone sensitization with weekly scalp DPC. TCRdb redid the calling of the RACE reads with MiXCR, one entry per CDR3 protein. The data contain about 380,000 distinct CDR3 sequences, around 6% of them seen just once; the ten biggest clones take up around 6%. Sequenced here: whole blood, sampled in connection with sensitization to the hapten diphenylcyclopropenone (DPC). The source is a woman aged 18-29 years with alopecia areata. Some clones in this sample may be carry-over from other donors' samples.

This clonotype has a count of ten or more. The J gene is TRBJ2-7, the V gene TRBV20-1; D might be TRBD1 (6 bases). The length of the CDR3 is 12 residues. Trimming stripped 5 bases from V and 5 bases from J, with 13 bases between. Germline-derived CDR1 and CDR2 are DFQATT and SNEGSKA (reference sequence). For the CDR3, the DNA is TGCAGTGCTCCTCGATCAGGGGACGAGCAGTACTTC. Encoded protein: CSAPRSGDEQYF.

The rearrangement uses TRBV7-9 and TRBJ1-1; a weak D match, TRBD1 (5 bases). The CDR3 loop spans 13 amino acids. Germline-derived CDR1 and CDR2 are SEHNR and FQNEAQ (reference sequence). Trimming took 8 bases from V and 2 from J, leaving 12 bases between them. The CDR3 region is CASESDSNTEAFF. The CDR3 DNA sequence: TGTGCCAGCGAGTCAGACAGCAACACTGAAGCTTTCTTT.

This clonotype was counted at least ten times. A read error may produce the germline difference seen at one junction end. The V and J genes are TRBV4-1 and TRBJ1-1, with a weak D call TRBD1 (5 bases). Looked up from germline, CDR1 is MGHRA and CDR2 is YSYEKL. This CDR3 spans 15 amino acids. The CDR3: CASMDQLNGGTEAFF. The CDR3 DNA is TGCGCGAGCATGGATCAGCTAAACGGGGGCACTGAAGCTTTCTTT.

This clonotype was counted many times. This rearrangement joins TRBV9 to TRBJ1-5, with a possible D match to TRBD1 (6 bases). The CDR3 runs 14 residues. Germline lookup yields CDR1 SGDLS and CDR2 YYNGEE. Trimming stripped 3 bases from V and 6 bases from J, with 13 bases between. The CDR3 loop is CASSAQGSGQPQHF. The CDR3 DNA sequence: TGTGCCAGCAGCGCACAGGGATCGGGTCAGCCCCAGCATTTT.

V is TRBV6-4 and J is TRBJ2-5, with 7 bases that match TRBD2. The CDR3 has 16 amino acids. In germline, CDR1 is MRHNA, CDR2 SNTAGT. The J segment lost 1 base and the V segment lost 2 bases, leaving 7 bases of the junction unmatched. For the CDR3, the DNA is TGTGCCAGCAGTGACCCTGGCGGGGGAAGCCAAGAGACCCAGTACTTC. Translated, it gives CASSDPGGGSQETQYF.

This clonotype was picked up a small number of times. The chain has TRBV24-1 and TRBJ2-2; 9 nucleotides align to TRBD1. Germline V gene sequence: CDR1 KGHDR, CDR2 SFDVKD. The CDR3 runs 17 residues. V was pared by 1 base and J by 4 bases, with 6 bases of the junction left unmatched. CDR3 sequence reads: CATSDFRGQGGTGELFF. CDR3 sequence (DNA): TGTGCCACCAGTGATTTTAGGGGACAGGGAGGCACCGGGGAGCTGTTTTTT.

This clonotype was counted many times. The chain is built from TRBV6-2 or TRBV6-3 and TRBJ2-7, with D possibly being TRBD2 (5 bases). The V gene's germline CDR1 is MNHEY and CDR2 SVGEGT. V lost 5 bases and J 7 bases, leaving 15 bases between the germline ends. This CDR3 has 13 residues. The CDR3 region is CASSIARTGEQYF. The CDR3 DNA reads as TGTGCCAGCAGTATTGCGAGAACGGGGGAGCAGTACTTC.

This clonotype was seen a handful of times. The rearrangement links TRBV28 to TRBJ1-2; D is unresolved. CDR1 MDHEN and CDR2 SYDVKM come from the germline V gene. The CDR3 totals 14 residues. Between the trimmed V and J ends, which lost 6 bases and 6 bases, there was a span of 17 bases. CDR3 sequence reads: CASSSVDFQHGYTF. The CDR3 DNA reads as TGTGCCAGCAGCTCCGTAGACTTTCAGCATGGCTACACCTTC.

This clonotype was counted only a few times. In this CDR3 the conserved last residue, phenylalanine or tryptophan, is missing, so a read error is likely. The V and J genes are TRBV5-1 and TRBJ1-2, with no clear D. Germline values: CDR1 SGHRS, CDR2 YFSETQ. The CDR3 totals 13 residues. V lost 1 base and J 0 bases, leaving 4 bases between the germline ends. In DNA, the CDR3 is TGCGCCAGCAGCTTGACGGCTAACTATGGCTACACCCTC. Its protein is CASSLTANYGYTL.

The table lists this clonotype with a few counts. For the CDR3, the DNA is TGCGCCAGCAGCCAAGAACTAACTAGCGGGGGAAGCACAGATACGCAGTATTTT. It encodes CASSQELTSGGSTDTQYF. The V and J genes are TRBV4-3 and TRBJ2-3; 11 nucleotides agree with TRBD2. The CDR3 is 18 residues long. With V trimmed by 0 bases and J by 0 bases, 5 bases remained unmatched. CDR1 is LGHNA, CDR2 YSLEER, per germline.

Many counts were recorded for this clonotype. V gene TRBV27 combines with J gene TRBJ1-4; 8 bases map to TRBD1. The CDR3 covers 15 residues. J gave up 5 bases and V 6 bases, and 8 bases lay outside the gene matches. Germline V gene data show CDR1 as MNHEY and CDR2 as SMNVEV (reference sequence). CDR3 in DNA: TGTGCCAGCAGCCAAACGACAGGGGCGAATGAAAAACTGTTTTTT. This translates into CASSQTTGANEKLFF.

This clonotype came up many times. This chain uses TRBV12-3 or TRBV12-4 with TRBJ1-4; possibly TRBD1 for D (5 bases). Trimming removed 5 bases from V and 4 bases from J, with 11 bases in between. The CDR3 loop spans 14 amino acids. The CDR3 loop reads CASSLQGGNEKLFF. The CDR3 nucleotides read TGTGCCAGCAGTCTGCAGGGTGGTAATGAAAAACTGTTTTTT.

This clonotype appeared many times. This chain uses TRBV12-3 or TRBV12-4 with TRBJ2-1; 7 bases are a match to TRBD2. The CDR3 is 13 residues long. Trimming removed 5 bases from V and 7 bases from J; junction bases left unmatched: 5. CDR3 bases: TGTGCCAGCAGTCGATGGGGGGGGAATGAGCAGTTCTTC. Its protein is CASSRWGGNEQFF.

There are a few counts of this clonotype. V gene TRBV7-9 combines with J gene TRBJ2-3, with D possibly matching TRBD2 (6 bases). V was clipped by 5 bases and J by 0 bases, with 12 bases between them. Germline V gene lookup returns CDR1 SEHNR and CDR2 FQNEAQ (reference sequence). This CDR3 has 15 amino acids. The CDR3 loop reads CASSPPGGSTDTQYF. For the CDR3, the DNA is TGTGCCAGCAGCCCCCCCGGGGGAAGCACAGATACGCAGTATTTT.

This clonotype was counted ten times or more. This rearrangement joins TRBV4-2 to TRBJ2-6; the D is unclear. Germline-derived CDR1 and CDR2 are LGHNA and YNFKEQ. V was clipped by 1 base and J by 4 bases, with 17 bases between them. The CDR3 contains 18 residues. The CDR3 is CASSQVWASSVGANVLTF. The CDR3 bases are TGTGCCAGCAGCCAAGTATGGGCCAGCTCGGTCGGGGCCAACGTCCTGACTTTC.

The chain carries TRBV20-1 and TRBJ2-3, with TRBD1 as a possible D gene (5 bases). The germline CDR1 and CDR2 sequences are DFQATT and SNEGSKA (reference sequence). This CDR3 has 14 residues. Trimming shortened V by 3 bases and J by 2 bases, and 12 bases separated the two germline ends. Written as DNA, the CDR3 is TGCAGTGCTAGTCCCGGACACAACACAGATACGCAGTATTTT. This encodes CSASPGHNTDTQYF.

The chain recombines TRBV6-1 with TRBJ1-2; no definite D call. Germline CDR1 and CDR2: MNHNS and SASEGT. The length of the CDR3 is 15 residues. V lost 2 bases and J 0 bases, leaving 10 bases between the germline ends. CDR3 nucleotides: TGTGCCAGCAGTGAACCAGCAACAGCTAACTATGGCTACACCTTC. It specifies CASSEPATANYGYTF.

This clonotype was observed at least ten times. V usage is TRBV20-1 and J usage is TRBJ1-1; 8 bases are shared with TRBD1. The J segment lost 3 bases and the V segment lost 3 bases, leaving 9 bases of the junction unmatched. Germline CDR1 is DFQATT and CDR2 is SNEGSKA (reference sequence). This CDR3 has 15 residues. This CDR3 reads CSASNTDRADTEAFF. The CDR3 DNA reads as TGCAGTGCTAGTAATACGGACAGGGCCGACACTGAAGCTTTCTTT.